Below, 15 T cell receptor beta chains from the same sample are listed, as sequenced in a study of identical twins. TCRdb re-analysed the 5' RACE reads in MiXCR, keeping a single row per CDR3 protein. The sample carries around 550,000 distinct CDR3 sequences, over 12% recorded once. This sample also belongs to another study, concerning yellow fever vaccine responses in identical twins.

Source material: CD4+ T cells sorted from blood. The origin of the receptors is a woman aged 18-29 years in good health.

In the case of this clonotype: An end of the junction does not agree with germline; a read error may underlie this. The chain joins TRBV20-1 to TRBJ2-3, with 8 bases that match TRBD2. The CDR3 is 16 amino acids. Per the germline V gene, CDR1 is DFQATT and CDR2 is SNEGSKA (reference sequence). The CDR3 reads CCARPSGRGAVNTQYF. CDR3 bases: TGCTGTGCTAGACCCTCTGGGCGGGGGGCCGTAAATACGCAGTATTTT.

This chain joins TRBV14 and TRBJ2-1; D possibly uses TRBD1 or TRBD2 (5 bases each). V was cut by 4 bases and J by 0 bases, with 37 bases left in between. The length of the CDR3 is 24 residues. Germline CDR1 reads SGHDN; CDR2 reads FVKESK. The CDR3 sequence: CASSLSLGDTRDAKPSGSYNEQFF. The CDR3 bases are TGTGCCAGCAGCCTGAGCTTAGGGGATACTCGGGACGCAAAACCGTCGGGCTCCTACAATGAGCAGTTCTTC.

This sequence joins TRBV7-8 and TRBJ1-1; D not certain. The CDR3 is 14 residues long. Deletions cut 1 base from V and 11 bases from J, with 17 bases between. Germline CDR1 SGHVS, CDR2 FQNEAQ. CDR3 nucleotide sequence: TGTGCCAGCAGCTTAGTAGACATCACCTCCAAGGCTTTCTTT. Its protein is CASSLVDITSKAFF.

This clonotype was seen many times. The CDR3 bases are TGTGCCAGCAGCTTAGGGGGCCACGGGGAGCTGTTTTTT. Encoded protein: CASSLGGHGELFF. The chain couples TRBV11-2 to TRBJ2-2; weak D call: TRBD1 (5 bases). CDR1 and CDR2 (germline): SGHAT, FQNNGV. The V end lost 1 base, the J end lost 7 bases, and 7 bases lay between the germline ends. CDR3 size: 13 residues.

The rearrangement uses TRBV24-1 and TRBJ2-2; no clear D gene. The length of the CDR3 is 14 residues. Trimming shortened V by 4 bases and J by 4 bases, and 9 bases separated the two germline ends. Germline CDR1 and CDR2: KGHDR and SFDVKD. The CDR3 DNA sequence: TGTGCCACCAGTGAAGGAACTTCCACCGGGGAGCTGTTTTTT. This encodes CATSEGTSTGELFF.

The chain uses TRBV5-1 and TRBJ2-3; 7 bases agree with TRBD2. The V gene end was trimmed by 3 bases and the J gene end by 4 bases; junction bases not matched to a gene: 11. Per the germline V gene, CDR1 is SGHRS and CDR2 is YFSETQ. The CDR3 extends over 16 amino acids. This CDR3 reads CASSSALAGRSDTQYF. The CDR3 region has the DNA TGCGCCAGCAGCTCGGCTTTAGCGGGTCGATCAGATACGCAGTATTTT. Looking up the rest from reference TRBV5-1 and TRBJ2-3 gives the full variable domain: KAGVTQTPRYLIKTRGQQVTLSCSPISGHRSVSWYQQTPGQGLQFLFEYFSETQRNKGNFPGRFSGRQFSNSRSEMNVSTLELGDSALYLCASSSALAGRSDTQYFGPGTRLTVL.

The J gene is TRBJ2-4, the V gene TRBV12-3 or TRBV12-4; a weak D match, TRBD1 (6 bases). Trimming removed 0 bases from V and 8 bases from J, with 11 bases in between. The CDR3 is 14 amino acids. The CDR3 spells CASSLAVKGDIQYF. The DNA of the CDR3 is TGTGCCAGCAGTTTAGCGGTCAAGGGGGACATTCAGTACTTC.

This clonotype appeared a few times. The chain links TRBV18 to TRBJ1-5; D might be TRBD1 (6 bases). The CDR3 is made up of 15 amino acids. Germline CDR1 KGHSH, CDR2 LQKENI. Trimming left V 2 bases short and J 5 bases short, with 13 bases between. The CDR3, as DNA: TGTGCCAGCTCACCAACGAAGACAGGAGATCAGCCCCAGCATTTT. This translates into CASSPTKTGDQPQHF.

There are a few counts of this clonotype. The V and J genes are TRBV18 and TRBJ2-7; 7 positions agree with TRBD1. Trimming cost V 0 bases and J 2 bases; bases outside gene matches: 4. The CDR3 is 15 residues long. Germline V lookup: CDR1 KGHSH, CDR2 LQKENI. The CDR3 protein is CASSPPGQRTYEQYV. As DNA, the CDR3 is TGTGCCAGCTCACCACCGGGACAGCGCACCTACGAGCAGTACGTC.

Turning to this clonotype: A read error may account for a junction end that differs from germline. The rearrangement uses TRBV10-3 and TRBJ1-6; D ambiguous. The CDR3 has 13 residues. The germline CDR1 and CDR2 sequences are ENHRY and SYGVKD. The CDR3 DNA sequence: TGTGCCAGCTTGGACGCGAGGAATTCACCCCTCCGCTTT. Amino acid sequence: CASLDARNSPLRF.

In this sample, this clonotype turned up a few times. The chain employs TRBV2 and TRBJ2-1; 7 bases are a match to TRBD2. Germline CDR1 SNHLY, CDR2 FYNNEI. The V and J ends lost 11 bases and 5 bases, in that order; junction bases with no gene match: 24. This CDR3 has 18 residues. CDR3 in amino acids: CAFCSRPLLARFHNEQFF. The CDR3 region has the DNA TGTGCCTTCTGTTCTCGACCACTACTAGCGCGTTTTCACAATGAGCAGTTCTTC.

This clonotype was detected only a few times. The chain is built from TRBV10-3 and TRBJ2-2; a weak D match, TRBD1 (6 bases). Germline V CDR1 and CDR2: ENHRY, SYGVKD. This CDR3 region has 15 residues. Deletions cut 6 bases from V and 2 bases from J, with 13 bases between. In nucleotides, the CDR3 is TGTGCCATCAGGTCCCGGGACACTAACACCGGGGAGCTGTTTTTT. It translates to CAIRSRDTNTGELFF.

This clonotype was picked up a small number of times. The J gene is TRBJ2-2, the V gene TRBV3-1; 7 nucleotides line up with TRBD1. With 3 bases clipped from V and 6 bases from J, the junction kept 4 bases outside the gene matches. The CDR3 is 14 amino acids. Germline V gene data show CDR1 as LGHDT and CDR2 as YNNKEL (reference sequence). CDR3 nucleotides: TGTGCCAGCAGCCACCGGACAGGTGCCGGGGAGCTGTTTTTT. This translates into CASSHRTGAGELFF.

This chain uses TRBV12-3 or TRBV12-4 with TRBJ2-7; D not resolved. Trimming removed 3 bases from V and 6 bases from J, with 6 bases in between. The CDR3 sequence is 11 residues long. The CDR3, as DNA: TGTGCCAGCAGTTTCGAGCGCGAGCAGTACTTC. It encodes CASSFEREQYF.

In this sample, this clonotype turned up a few times. The V call is TRBV12-3 or TRBV12-4, the J call TRBJ2-1; TRBD2 matches 12 bases. J lost 3 bases, V lost 6 bases, and 6 bases had no gene match. The CDR3 has 16 residues. Here the CDR3 reads CASRELAGGHYNEQFF. For the CDR3, the DNA is TGTGCCAGCAGGGAACTAGCGGGGGGCCACTACAATGAGCAGTTCTTC.